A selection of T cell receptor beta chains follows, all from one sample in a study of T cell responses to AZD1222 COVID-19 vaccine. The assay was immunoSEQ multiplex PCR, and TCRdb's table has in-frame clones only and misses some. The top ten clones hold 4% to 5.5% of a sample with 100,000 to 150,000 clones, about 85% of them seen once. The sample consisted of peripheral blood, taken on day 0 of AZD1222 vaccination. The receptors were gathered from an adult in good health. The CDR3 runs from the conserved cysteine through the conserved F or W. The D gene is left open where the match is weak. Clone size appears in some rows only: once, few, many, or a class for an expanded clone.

TGTGCCAGCAGTCCCCTCGCGGGTGGGGAAAAACTGTTTTTT,CASSPLAGGEKLFF,.,TRBV6-5,.,TRBJ1-4
TGTGCCAGCAGCGTAGACGGAAGCTCCTACGAGCAGTACTTC,CASSVDGSSYEQYF,.,TRBV9,.,TRBJ2-7
TGTGCCAGCAGTTACTCCGGTCGTGGGGGGGACACCGGGGAGCTGTTTTTT,CASSYSGRGGDTGELFF,.,TRBV6-2/TRBV6-3,TRBD2,TRBJ2-2
TGTGCCAGTAGTATGGAGGGTTCCGGCTACACCTTC,CASSMEGSGYTF,.,TRBV19,.,TRBJ1-2
TGTGCCAGCAGTGGGGGACAGACCAACAATGAGCAGTTCTTC,CASSGGQTNNEQFF,once,TRBV25-1,TRBD1,TRBJ2-1
TGCGCCAGCAGCTTGAAATTGTCCGGGACAGGCCCCTGGGAGCAGTACTTC,CASSLKLSGTGPWEQYF,.,TRBV5-1,TRBD1,TRBJ2-7
TGTGCCATCAGTGAGTACCAGGCCAGAGGGGGCAATGAGCAGTTCTTC,CAISEYQARGGNEQFF,.,TRBV10-3,.,TRBJ2-1
TGTGCCAGCAGCCGTGGACTAGCGGGGGGGCCGGGGACAGATACGCAGTATTTT,CASSRGLAGGPGTDTQYF,.,TRBV7-2,TRBD2,TRBJ2-3
TGTGCTAGTGGTTTGGCGACTAGCGGGAGCTCTCGAGGTGAGCAGTTCTTC,CASGLATSGSSRGEQFF,.,TRBV12-5,TRBD2,TRBJ2-1
TGTGCCAGTAGTATCGAGGGGGCCCAGCCCCAGCATTTT,CASSIEGAQPQHF,.,TRBV19,TRBD1,TRBJ1-5
TGTGCCAGCAGCTTGGACACAGGGATTAGCACTGAAGCTTTCTTT,CASSLDTGISTEAFF,.,TRBV7-3,.,TRBJ1-1
TGTGCCAGCACCCCCGGGCTCAATCAGCCCCAGCATTTT,CASTPGLNQPQHF,.,TRBV28,.,TRBJ1-5
TGTGCCACCAGTGATGGGACGGTATATAATTCACCCCTCCACTTT,CATSDGTVYNSPLHF,.,TRBV24-1,.,TRBJ1-6
TGCGCCAGCAGCTTACGGACTAGCGGGGGGGCCACCGGGGAGCTGTTTTTT,CASSLRTSGGATGELFF,once,TRBV5-1,TRBD2,TRBJ2-2
TGTGCCGTACAAGGACAGGGTTCGCATCTTCAATATAGCAATCAGCCCCAGCATTTT,CAVQGQGSHLQYSNQPQHF,.,TRBV11-2,TRBD1,TRBJ1-5
TGTGCCAGCAGTGAAAGGGGATCGGGCCTCCACTTT,CASSERGSGLHF,.,TRBV2,.,TRBJ1-6
TGTGCCAGCAGATCCGTTCAAAATGAAAAACTGTTTTTT,CASRSVQNEKLFF,.,TRBV7-2,.,TRBJ1-4
TGTGCTAGTGGTTTGGTACTATTACCAGGACAGGGGTCATTTGGCTACACCTTC,CASGLVLLPGQGSFGYTF,.,TRBV12-5,TRBD1,TRBJ1-2
TGTGCCAGCAGGACAGCTGAGACCCAGTACTTC,CASRTAETQYF,once,TRBV2,.,TRBJ2-5
TGTGCCAGCAGCCCAGGACTAGAGCACAATGAGCAGTTCTTC,CASSPGLEHNEQFF,once,TRBV7-3,TRBD2,TRBJ2-1
TGTGCCAGCAGCCAAGATACGGCGGGGGGCCCTTACTCCTACAATGAGCAGTTCTTC,CASSQDTAGGPYSYNEQFF,few,TRBV3-1/TRBV3-2,TRBD2,TRBJ2-1
TGTGCCAGCAGCACTAGCGGGAGCTCCTACAATGAGCAGTTCTTC,CASSTSGSSYNEQFF,.,TRBV28,TRBD2,TRBJ2-1
TGTGCCAGCAGCTTTACAGGGGGATCCTACGAGCAGTACTTC,CASSFTGGSYEQYF,.,TRBV5-6,TRBD1,TRBJ2-7
TGCAGCGTTGACACGACAGGGAGGGACACTGAAGCTTTCTTT,CSVDTTGRDTEAFF,.,TRBV29-1,TRBD1,TRBJ1-1
TGTGCCAGCAGCCAGGGTACAACTAATGAAAAACTGTTTTTT,CASSQGTTNEKLFF,.,TRBV4-2,.,TRBJ1-4
TGTGCCAGTAGTATCCAGCGGGGGGCTAGCACAGATACGCAGTATTTT,CASSIQRGASTDTQYF,few,TRBV19,TRBD2,TRBJ2-3
TGTGCCAGCAGTTACTCGGGCAAGCAGGCTTTCTTT,CASSYSGKQAFF,once,TRBV6-5,.,TRBJ1-1
TGTGCCAGCAGTGCGGCAGGCAACACACCTTATGGCTACACCTTC,CASSAAGNTPYGYTF,.,TRBV3-1/TRBV3-2,.,TRBJ1-2
TGTGCCAGCAGCTTAACGGCAGGGGCAGGAAACACCATATATTTT,CASSLTAGAGNTIYF,.,TRBV7-3,.,TRBJ1-3
TGTGCCAGCAGCGTAGGGTCCGGGGGGCTCTATGGCTACACCTTC,CASSVGSGGLYGYTF,.,TRBV9,.,TRBJ1-2
TGTGCCAGCAGCGTAGGTCCTGTTCGATATAATTCACCCCTCCACTTT,CASSVGPVRYNSPLHF,.,TRBV9,.,TRBJ1-6
TGCAGCGCACGGACTAGCGGGTTAACTGGGGAGCTGTTTTTT,CSARTSGLTGELFF,.,TRBV29-1,TRBD2,TRBJ2-2
TGTGCCAGCACCGAAAGGACTAGCGGGAGCGATGAGCAGTTCTTC,CASTERTSGSDEQFF,.,TRBV6-5,TRBD2,TRBJ2-1
TGTGCCAGCAGCTTAGCGCCCGACAGGGGGAACACTGAAGCTTTCTTT,CASSLAPDRGNTEAFF,few,TRBV7-2,TRBD1,TRBJ1-1
TGTGCCAGCAGTTTGGTCAACTATGGCTACACCTTC,CASSLVNYGYTF,.,TRBV28,.,TRBJ1-2
TGCGCCAGCAGCCTCCGGACAGGGGCTAGTACCCAGACCTACGAGCAGTACTTC,CASSLRTGASTQTYEQYF,.,TRBV5-1,TRBD1,TRBJ2-7
TGTGCCAGTAGTATCATGGCCGGGGAGCTGTTTTTT,CASSIMAGELFF,.,TRBV19,.,TRBJ2-2
TGTGCCAGCAGCTTTGGACACCAGAACACTGAAGCTTTCTTT,CASSFGHQNTEAFF,.,TRBV5-6,.,TRBJ1-1
TGTGCCAGCAGCTTAAGTCCAGATACGCAGTATTTT,CASSLSPDTQYF,.,TRBV7-6,.,TRBJ2-3